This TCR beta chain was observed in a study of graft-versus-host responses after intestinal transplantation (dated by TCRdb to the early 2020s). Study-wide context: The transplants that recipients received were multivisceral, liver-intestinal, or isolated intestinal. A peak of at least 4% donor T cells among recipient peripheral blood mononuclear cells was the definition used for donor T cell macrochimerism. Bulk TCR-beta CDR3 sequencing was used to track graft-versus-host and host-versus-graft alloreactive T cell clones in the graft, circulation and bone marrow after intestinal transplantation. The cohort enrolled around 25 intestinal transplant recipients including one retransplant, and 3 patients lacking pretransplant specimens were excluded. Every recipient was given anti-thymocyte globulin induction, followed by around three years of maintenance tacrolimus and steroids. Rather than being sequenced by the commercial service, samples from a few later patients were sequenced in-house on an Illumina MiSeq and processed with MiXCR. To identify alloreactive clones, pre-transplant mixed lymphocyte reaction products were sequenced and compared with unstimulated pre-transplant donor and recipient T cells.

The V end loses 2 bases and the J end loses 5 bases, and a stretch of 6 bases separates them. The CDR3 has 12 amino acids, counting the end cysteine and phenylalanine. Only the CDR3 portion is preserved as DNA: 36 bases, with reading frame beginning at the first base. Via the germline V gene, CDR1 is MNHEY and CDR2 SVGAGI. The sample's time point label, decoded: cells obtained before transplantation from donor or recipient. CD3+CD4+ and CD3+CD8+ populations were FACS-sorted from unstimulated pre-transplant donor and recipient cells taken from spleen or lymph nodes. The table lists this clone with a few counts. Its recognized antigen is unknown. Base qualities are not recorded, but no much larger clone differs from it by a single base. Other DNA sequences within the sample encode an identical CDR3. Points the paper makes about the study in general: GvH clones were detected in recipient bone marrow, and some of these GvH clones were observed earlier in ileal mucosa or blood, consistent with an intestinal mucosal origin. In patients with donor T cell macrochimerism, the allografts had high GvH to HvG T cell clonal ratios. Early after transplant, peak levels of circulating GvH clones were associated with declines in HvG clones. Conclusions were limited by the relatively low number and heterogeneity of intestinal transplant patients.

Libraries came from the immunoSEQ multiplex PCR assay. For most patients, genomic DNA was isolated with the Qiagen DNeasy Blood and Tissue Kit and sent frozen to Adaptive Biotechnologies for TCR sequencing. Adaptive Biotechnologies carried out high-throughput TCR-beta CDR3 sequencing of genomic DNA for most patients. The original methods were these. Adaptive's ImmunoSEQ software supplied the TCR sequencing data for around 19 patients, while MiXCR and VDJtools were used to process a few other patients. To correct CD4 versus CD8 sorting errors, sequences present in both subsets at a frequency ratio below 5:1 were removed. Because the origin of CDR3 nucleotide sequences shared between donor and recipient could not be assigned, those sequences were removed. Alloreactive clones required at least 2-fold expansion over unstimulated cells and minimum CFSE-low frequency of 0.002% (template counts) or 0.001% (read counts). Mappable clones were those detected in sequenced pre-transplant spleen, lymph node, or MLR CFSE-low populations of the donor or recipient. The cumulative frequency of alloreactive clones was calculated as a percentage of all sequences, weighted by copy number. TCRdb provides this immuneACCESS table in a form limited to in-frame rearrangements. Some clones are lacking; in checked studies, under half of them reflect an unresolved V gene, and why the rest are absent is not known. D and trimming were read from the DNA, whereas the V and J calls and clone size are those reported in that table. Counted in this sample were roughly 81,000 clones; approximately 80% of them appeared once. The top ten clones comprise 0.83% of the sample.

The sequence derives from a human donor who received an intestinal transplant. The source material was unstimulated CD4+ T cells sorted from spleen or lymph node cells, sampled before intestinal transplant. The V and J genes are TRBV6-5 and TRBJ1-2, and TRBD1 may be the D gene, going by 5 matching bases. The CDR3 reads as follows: CASSYRGYGYTF. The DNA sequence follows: TGTGCCAGCAGTTACAGGGGTTATGGCTACACCTTC.